The following is a T cell receptor (beta chain) sequence with its context. The ends were cut back, 4 bases at V and 4 bases at J, with 11 bases in the middle. From germline, CDR1 is SNHLY and CDR2 FYNNEI. CDR3 length equals 14 residues. These data come from a study of shared clonotypes between healthy human individuals. Study overall: CD8 memory received one plate per donor, CD8 naive two, CD4 memory three and CD4 naive three.

Authors' data handling: ImmunoSEQ only sent back junction sequences with no quality scores, so filtering was done differently. The data were produced by immunoSEQ multiplex PCR, yet TCRdb's version contains in-frame clones alone and is incomplete. The DNA gave D and trimming, while V, J and clone size come from that table. The sample lists some 1.1 million clones; around three quarters were seen once. The CD4+ fraction was divided into a CD45RA+ naive subset and a CD45RA-negative memory subset. The rearrangement uses TRBV2 and TRBJ2-1; D perhaps matches TRBD2 (5 bases). The specimen was memory CD4+ T cells from PBMCs. Subset reported: CD45RA-negative fraction. The TCR originated in a man between 18 and 29 years old in good health. Some clones in this sample may be carry-over from other donors' samples. CDR3 coding DNA: TGTGCCAGCAGTGGGTTAGCGTATTACAATGAGCAGTTCTTC. Encoded protein: CASSGLAYYNEQFF.